Below are 25 T cell receptor beta chains sequenced from a single sample in a study of blood T cell repertoires in COVID-19. Method: immunoSEQ multiplex PCR; TCRdb's copy keeps in-frame clones and lacks some. The sample carries 290,000 or so clones, 70% to 90% recorded once. The sequencing input was peripheral blood. The receptors here all came from a man aged 50 or older with active or convalescent COVID-19.

The count of this clone is one. The chain joins TRBV5-8 to TRBJ1-3; possibly TRBD1 for D (5 bases). V dropped 0 bases and J dropped 0 bases, with 10 bases sitting between them. The germline CDR1 and CDR2 sequences are SGHTS and YDEGEE. The CDR3 is made up of 16 amino acids. The CDR3 loop reads CASSLGGTNSGNTIYF. The CDR3 DNA follows: TGTGCCAGCAGCTTGGGGGGCACCAACTCTGGAAACACCATATATTTT.

V gene TRBV3-1 (or the pseudogene TRBV3-2) combines with J gene TRBJ1-4; 7 bases are shared with TRBD1. The germline CDR1 and CDR2 sequences are LGHDT and YNNKEL (reference sequence). CDR3 length: 16 amino acids. Trimming removed 5 bases from V and 5 bases from J; junction bases left unmatched: 11. CDR3 amino acids: CASSARGAGGNEKLFF. The CDR3 DNA reads as TGTGCCAGCAGCGCACGTGGAGCAGGGGGAAATGAAAAACTGTTTTTT.

The chain recombines TRBV6-6 with TRBJ1-2; a weak D match, TRBD1 (6 bases). Germline lookup yields CDR1 MNHNY and CDR2 SVGAGI (reference sequence). This CDR3 spans 12 amino acids. V lost 6 bases, J lost 5 bases, and 10 bases lay in between. Written as DNA, the CDR3 is TGTGCCAGCAGAACCGGACAGTATGGCTACACCTTC. Translated: CASRTGQYGYTF.

V gene TRBV5-1 combines with J gene TRBJ1-1, with TRBD1 matching 7 bases. After removal of 5 bases from V and 3 bases from J, the junction contained 10 bases not matched to a gene. The CDR3 has 15 amino acids. Germline CDR1 is SGHRS and CDR2 is YFSETQ. CDR3 residues: CASRLSVGQYTEAFF. CDR3 coding DNA: TGCGCCAGCAGGCTAAGCGTGGGACAGTACACTGAAGCTTTCTTT.

V gene TRBV7-2 combines with J gene TRBJ2-1; the match to TRBD2 covers 9 bases. The CDR3 is 16 amino acids. CDR1 is SGHTA, CDR2 FQGNSA, per germline. V lost 6 bases and J lost 0; bases outside the gene matches: 6. The CDR3 region is CASRKNSGSSYNEQFF. CDR3 DNA: TGTGCCAGCAGGAAAAATAGCGGGAGCTCCTACAATGAGCAGTTCTTC.

The rearrangement links TRBV28 to TRBJ1-3, with D unresolved. Germline CDR1 MDHEN, CDR2 SYDVKM. V was pared by 10 bases and J by 0 bases, with 16 bases between. CDR3 length equals 15 residues. CDR3: CATSRSRFSGNTIYF. The CDR3 DNA sequence: TGTGCCACTTCAAGAAGCAGGTTCTCTGGAAACACCATATATTTT.

V is TRBV28 and J is TRBJ2-7; tentative D call: TRBD1 (6 bases). The CDR3 is 14 residues long. Trimming took off 4 bases at V and 2 bases at J, with 12 bases between the two ends. The germline V gene encodes CDR1 MDHEN and CDR2 SYDVKM. The CDR3 DNA sequence: TGTGCCAGCAGTTCCGGGACAAAGACCTACGAGCAGTACTTC. Translation: CASSSGTKTYEQYF. Full variable domain (outside the CDR3, taken from reference TRBV28 and TRBJ2-7): DVKVTQSSRYLVKRTGEKVFLECVQDMDHENMFWYRQDPGLGLRLIYFSYDVKMKEKGDIPEGYSVSREKKERFSLILESASTNQTSMYLCASSSGTKTYEQYFGPGTRLTVT.

The gene calls are TRBV7-2 and TRBJ2-4, with 7 bases fitting TRBD1. The CDR3 runs 16 residues. V lost 5 bases and J lost 0; bases outside the gene matches: 7. Per germline, CDR1 SGHTA and CDR2 FQGNSA. The CDR3 here is CASSSPGGIAKNIQYF. The CDR3 DNA reads as TGTGCCAGCAGCAGTCCAGGGGGAATAGCCAAAAACATTCAGTACTTC.

V gene TRBV14 combines with J gene TRBJ1-2; TRBD1 agrees at 9 bases. The CDR3 length is 15 residues. V shed 2 bases, J shed 4 bases, and the junction held 5 bases outside the gene matches. CDR1 and CDR2 from the germline V gene are SGHDN and FVKESK. The CDR3 region has the DNA TGTGCCAGCAGCCAAAGGACAGGGGAGGCCTATGGCTACACCTTC. Amino acid sequence: CASSQRTGEAYGYTF.

In its sample, this clone was seen once. The rearrangement joins TRBV30 to TRBJ2-3, with D possibly TRBD2 on 6 matching bases. The CDR3 length is 13 residues. V lost 2 bases and J lost 0, with 6 bases in between. The V gene's germline CDR1 is GTSNPN and CDR2 SVGIG (reference sequence). CDR3 DNA sequence: TGTGCCTGGAGTAGCGGGAGCACAGATACGCAGTATTTT. Encoded protein: CAWSSGSTDTQYF.

The chain combines TRBV30 with TRBJ1-1; possible D gene TRBD1, 6 bases. Germline V gene sequence: CDR1 GTSNPN, CDR2 SVGIG (reference sequence). The V and J ends lost 0 bases and 1 base respectively, with 9 bases between them. CDR3 length: 14 residues. CDR3 in amino acids: CAWSVRTENTEAFF. DNA for the CDR3: TGTGCCTGGAGTGTAAGGACAGAGAACACTGAAGCTTTCTTT.

This rearrangement joins TRBV7-8 to TRBJ2-4, with TRBD1 matching 9 bases. Germline V gene sequence: CDR1 SGHVS, CDR2 FQNEAQ. V trimming: 3 bases; J trimming: 3 bases; junction bases outside the gene matches: 15. The CDR3 is 19 residues long. Here the CDR3 DNA reads TGTGCCAGCAGCTTTTTTTCCCGGGACAGGGTTTGGGACAAAAACATTCAGTACTTC. Translating gives CASSFFSRDRVWDKNIQYF.

A few counts support this clone. The V call is TRBV25-1, the J call TRBJ2-1, with D perhaps matching TRBD2 (6 bases). There are 16 residues in the CDR3. Trimming pared 8 bases from V and 0 bases from J, leaving 17 bases between. Looked up from germline, CDR1 is MGHDK and CDR2 is SYGVNS. CDR3 residues: CASGSPSEASYNEQFF. The CDR3 nucleotides read TGTGCCAGCGGATCCCCTAGCGAAGCCTCCTACAATGAGCAGTTCTTC.

J is TRBJ1-2 and V is TRBV5-1; TRBD1 is a possible D gene (5 bases). V lost 0 bases to trimming and J lost 6 bases, with 15 bases between them. The V gene's germline CDR1 is SGHRS and CDR2 YFSETQ. There are 15 residues in the CDR3. DNA of the CDR3: TGCGCCAGCAGCTTGGCAGGGCACCCAGTTGATGGCTACACCTTC. Its translation is CASSLAGHPVDGYTF.

As to this clone: The sample has other DNA sequences that encode this CDR3 too. The V call is TRBV7-9, the J call TRBJ1-1; 7 bases match TRBD1. Looked up from germline, CDR1 is SEHNR and CDR2 is FQNEAQ (reference sequence). The CDR3 contains 14 residues. The V gene end was trimmed by 4 bases and the J gene end by 4 bases; junction bases not matched to a gene: 6. The CDR3 spells CASSSTTGSTEAFF. CDR3 nucleotides: TGTGCCAGCAGCTCCACGACAGGGTCCACTGAAGCTTTCTTT.

V and J are TRBV2 and TRBJ1-2, with D possibly matching TRBD1 (6 bases). The CDR3 has 15 amino acids. V was shortened by 6 bases and J by 4 bases, with 18 bases between the two germline ends. CDR1 is SNHLY and CDR2 is FYNNEI in the germline V gene. The CDR3 sequence: CASRDRGSSLYGYTF. In DNA, the CDR3 is TGTGCCAGCAGGGATAGGGGGAGTTCGCTCTATGGCTACACCTTC.

The J gene is TRBJ2-1, the V gene TRBV9, with D possibly matching TRBD1 (6 bases). The germline V and J ends were trimmed by 2 bases and 8 bases, with 17 bases remaining between them. Germline loops: CDR1 SGDLS, CDR2 YYNGEE. The CDR3 totals 15 residues. The CDR3 sequence is CASSVGQTDGHEQFF. Written as DNA, the CDR3 is TGTGCCAGCAGCGTGGGACAAACCGATGGCCATGAGCAGTTCTTC.

The J gene is TRBJ1-1, the V gene TRBV19, with 8 bases aligning to TRBD1. This CDR3 is 19 amino acids long. V trimming: 0 bases; J trimming: 4 bases; junction bases outside the gene matches: 16. Germline loops: CDR1 LNHDA, CDR2 SQIVND (reference sequence). Written as DNA, the CDR3 is TGTGCCAGTAGTATAGAATCCCCATGGGCAGGGGGCGGCGGCACTGAAGCTTTCTTT. Translation: CASSIESPWAGGGGTEAFF.

Written as DNA, the CDR3 is TGTGCCAGCAGCTCCTTGAACACCGGGGAGCTGTTTTTT. Translated: CASSSLNTGELFF. The rearrangement uses TRBV7-3 and TRBJ2-2, with D hard to call. V gave up 4 bases and J gave up 1 base, with 4 bases separating them. Germline-derived CDR1 and CDR2 are SGHTA and FQGTGA. This CDR3 spans 13 amino acids. Full variable domain (missing parts from reference TRBV7-3 and TRBJ2-2): GAGVSQTPSNKVTEKGKYVELRCDPISGHTALYWYRQSLGQGPEFLIYFQGTGAADDSGLPNDRFFAVRPEGSVSTLKIQRTERGDSAVYLCASSSLNTGELFFGEGSRLTVL.

The J gene is TRBJ2-7, the V gene TRBV4-3; a possible D gene is TRBD1 (5 bases). The germline CDR1 and CDR2 sequences are LGHNA and YSLEER. The CDR3 consists of 14 residues. V was pared by 1 base and J by 1 base, with 8 bases between. CDR3 coding DNA: TGCGCCAGCAGCCAAGGCAGGGATTCCTACGAGCAGTACTTC. It encodes CASSQGRDSYEQYF.

The V and J genes are TRBV3-1 (or the pseudogene TRBV3-2) and TRBJ1-1; D unclear. Looked up from germline, CDR1 is LGHDT and CDR2 is YNNKEL (reference sequence). The CDR3 is made up of 13 amino acids. Deletions cut 4 bases from V and 1 base from J, with 7 bases between. CDR3 nucleotides: TGTGCCAGCAGCCCCCTAGGGAACACTGAAGCTTTCTTT. It translates to CASSPLGNTEAFF.

The rearrangement links TRBV4-2 to TRBJ2-3; D gene unclear. The CDR3 contains 16 residues. Germline lookup yields CDR1 LGHNA and CDR2 YNFKEQ. Between the trimmed V and J ends, which lost 1 base and 0 bases, there was a span of 11 bases. CDR3 in DNA: TGTGCCAGCAGCCAAGCGAAGTCGGGTAGCACAGATACGCAGTATTTT. Amino acids: CASSQAKSGSTDTQYF.

The rearrangement links TRBV5-1 to TRBJ2-1; TRBD2 agrees at 7 bases. The V gene's germline CDR1 is SGHRS and CDR2 YFSETQ. V lost 7 bases and J lost 4; bases outside the gene matches: 8. The CDR3 runs 14 residues. The CDR3 here is CASSGGSSYNEQFF. DNA of the CDR3: TGCGCCAGCTCTGGCGGGAGTTCATACAATGAGCAGTTCTTC.

The CDR3 coding sequence is TGTGCCAGCAGTGAAGCCTCAACAGCCAACTATGGCTACACCTTC. Translation gives CASSEASTANYGYTF. J is TRBJ1-2 and V is TRBV6-1, with D unclear. The length of the CDR3 is 15 residues. The V and J ends lost 0 bases and 2 bases respectively, with 10 bases between them. Germline lookup yields CDR1 MNHNS and CDR2 SASEGT.

J is TRBJ2-6 and V is TRBV9, with 8 bases identical to TRBD1. Germline assignment: CDR1 SGDLS and CDR2 YYNGEE. The ends lost 4 bases at V and 2 bases at J; junction bases unmatched: 11. The CDR3 contains 18 residues. DNA for the CDR3: TGTGCCAGCAGCACCCAGTTGACAGGGGCAACTGGGGCCAACGTCCTGACTTTC. Translated, it gives CASSTQLTGATGANVLTF.